The 24 T cell receptor beta chains given below trace back to one sample, sequenced in a study of post-analysis software for immune sequencing data. Broader study findings: Four to six TRBV segments were significantly more frequent in patients than in controls. TRBV5-6, TRBV5-1 and TRBV20-1 were among these segments.

TCR beta libraries were prepared from cDNA with unique molecular identifiers. TCRdb used MiXCR to reprocess the PCR reads, holding one entry per CDR3 protein. This table has more than 450,000 distinct CDR3 sequences, 44% appearing once. Their antigens remain unidentified. The sequenced sample was blood. Receptors originate from a girl aged 10 to 17 with multiple sclerosis.

The gene calls are TRBV13 and TRBJ2-1, with TRBD2 matching over 10 bases. This CDR3 is 12 amino acids long. From germline, CDR1 is PRHDT and CDR2 FYEKMQ (reference sequence). V lost 5 bases and J lost 9; bases outside the gene matches: 1. The DNA of the CDR3 is TGTGCCAGCAGCCCTAGCGGGGGTGAGCAGTTCTTC. Translated, it gives CASSPSGGEQFF.

This clonotype was observed a few times. The V call is TRBV7-2, the J call TRBJ2-7; D possibly corresponds to TRBD1 (5 bases). This CDR3 is 12 amino acids long. Germline values: CDR1 SGHTA, CDR2 FQGNSA. Deletions cut 7 bases from V and 1 base from J, with 8 bases between. In DNA, the CDR3 is TGTGCCAGCACCCCAGGGTCCTACGAGCAGTACTTC. It codes for CASTPGSYEQYF.

This chain joins TRBV12-3 or TRBV12-4 and TRBJ2-7; D possibly corresponds to TRBD2 (6 bases). The J call is doubtful: the DNA matches TRBJ2-5 better. The CDR3 is made up of 15 amino acids. The CDR3 spells CASSHYGLNQETQYF. The CDR3 DNA sequence: TGTGCCAGCAGCCACTACGGACTAAACCAAGAGACCCAGTACTTC.

This clonotype was observed a few times. This chain uses TRBV6-4 with TRBJ2-1, with 13 nucleotides matching TRBD2. The germline gives CDR1 MRHNA, CDR2 SNTAGT. The V and J ends lost 4 bases and 1 base, in that order; junction bases with no gene match: 10. This CDR3 comprises 19 residues. CDR3 nucleotide sequence: TGTGCCAGCAGTGTACTCCCACTAGCGGGAGGGCCGTCCTACAATGAGCAGTTCTTC. It codes for CASSVLPLAGGPSYNEQFF.

The chain employs TRBV7-9 and TRBJ1-2, with TRBD1 as a possible D gene (5 bases). The V end lost 3 bases, the J end lost 7 bases, and 9 bases lay between the germline ends. CDR3 size: 12 residues. Germline assignment: CDR1 SEHNR and CDR2 FQNEAQ (reference sequence). CDR3 amino acids: CASSLKGRGYTF. The CDR3 DNA sequence: TGTGCCAGCAGCTTGAAGGGACGTGGCTACACCTTC.

This rearrangement joins TRBV20-1 to TRBJ2-1; no firm D call. The CDR3 runs to 14 residues. Germline-derived CDR1 and CDR2 are DFQATT and SNEGSKA (reference sequence). V shed 0 bases and J shed 0 bases, with 6 bases lying between them. CDR3 in amino acids: CSARDKYSYNEQFF. CDR3 DNA: TGCAGTGCTAGAGATAAGTACTCCTACAATGAGCAGTTCTTC.

This clonotype was recorded a few times. This sequence joins TRBV5-1 and TRBJ1-2; D is ambiguous. Trimming removed 0 bases from V and 3 bases from J, with 9 bases in between. Germline CDR1 reads SGHRS; CDR2 reads YFSETQ. The CDR3 spans 14 residues. The CDR3 bases are TGCGCCAGCAGCTTGGTTGCCAAAGACTATGGCTACACCTTC. Residues: CASSLVAKDYGYTF.

This clonotype has just a few counts. The junction and the germline gene differ at one end; a read error may be behind it. The chain joins TRBV7-7 to TRBJ2-7, with 8 bases lining up with TRBD2. Per germline, CDR1 SSHAT and CDR2 FNYEAQ (reference sequence). This CDR3 has 15 amino acids. The CDR3 DNA reads TGTGCTAGCAGCTTGGGAGCGGGGGACTCCTACGAGCAGTACTTC. This codes for CASSLGAGDSYEQYF.

This chain uses TRBV6-5 with TRBJ2-3, with 9 positions matching TRBD2. Per the germline V gene, CDR1 is MNHEY and CDR2 is SVGAGI. This CDR3 contains 15 residues. The V gene end was trimmed by 6 bases and the J gene end by 0 bases; junction bases not matched to a gene: 4. The CDR3 here is CASRKAGGSTDTQYF. DNA of the CDR3: TGTGCCAGCAGGAAAGCGGGGGGTAGCACAGATACGCAGTATTTT.

The gene calls are TRBV7-2 and TRBJ2-2; the match to TRBD2 covers 7 bases. Germline lookup yields CDR1 SGHTA and CDR2 FQGNSA. The V and J ends lost 5 bases and 2 bases, in that order; junction bases with no gene match: 11. The CDR3 spans 17 residues. The CDR3 protein is CASSSRGRGLNTGELFF. CDR3 bases: TGTGCCAGCAGCAGTCGAGGGCGGGGGTTAAACACCGGGGAGCTGTTTTTT.

The V call is TRBV15, the J call TRBJ2-7; 7 nucleotides line up with TRBD1. Germline loops: CDR1 LNHNV, CDR2 YYDKDF (reference sequence). This CDR3 has 13 amino acids. V trimming: 5 bases; J trimming: 2 bases; junction bases outside the gene matches: 3. CDR3 nucleotides: TGTGCCACCAGCCCGACAGGGACCTACGAGCAGTACTTC. Translation: CATSPTGTYEQYF.

The chain uses TRBV12-3 or TRBV12-4 and TRBJ2-4; 7 bases line up with TRBD1. This CDR3 is 16 amino acids long. Unmatched junction bases numbered 7, after V lost 5 bases and J lost 0 bases. CDR3 DNA: TGTGCCAGCAGTCCGGGGACAGCCATAGCCAAAAACATTCAGTACTTC. It encodes CASSPGTAIAKNIQYF.

V usage is TRBV3-1 and J usage is TRBJ2-5, with 9 bases matching TRBD2. The J call is doubtful: the DNA matches TRBJ2-7 better. The germline CDR1 and CDR2 sequences are LGHDT and YNNKEL (reference sequence). The CDR3 covers 15 residues. CDR3 amino acids: CASSLPGGGANEQYF. CDR3 in DNA: TGTGCCAGCAGTCTACCGGGCGGGGGGGCCAACGAGCAGTACTTC.

This clonotype was observed a handful of times. The chain combines TRBV5-8 with TRBJ2-5, with D perhaps matching TRBD1 (6 bases). This CDR3 is 13 amino acids long. V was clipped by 1 base and J by 5 bases, with 9 bases between them. Germline V gives CDR1 SGHTS, CDR2 YDEGEE. The CDR3 loop is CASSLQGIETQYF. The CDR3 DNA reads TGTGCCAGCAGCTTGCAGGGGATCGAGACCCAGTACTTC.

The V gene is TRBV5-1, the J gene TRBJ1-4; TRBD1 is a possible D gene (5 bases). V gave up 3 bases and J gave up 8 bases, with 17 bases separating them. This CDR3 is 15 amino acids long. The V gene's germline CDR1 is SGHRS and CDR2 YFSETQ. The CDR3 nucleotides are TGCGCCAGCAGCTCAGGGCCACCTTTGGACGAAAAACTGTTTTTT. It specifies CASSSGPPLDEKLFF.

J is TRBJ2-5 and V is TRBV7-9, with 8 positions matching TRBD1. This CDR3 spans 15 amino acids. From germline, CDR1 is SEHNR and CDR2 FQNEAQ (reference sequence). V shed 5 bases and J 1 base; nucleotides not matched to a gene: 6. The DNA of the CDR3 is TGTGCCAGCAGCGGACAGGGAGGCAGCCAAGAGACCCAGTACTTC. Protein product: CASSGQGGSQETQYF.

This clonotype was detected only a few times. The V gene is TRBV12-3 or TRBV12-4, the J gene TRBJ1-1; TRBD1 agrees at 8 bases. V shed 1 base and J 5 bases; nucleotides not matched to a gene: 15. The CDR3 extends over 18 amino acids. CDR3 sequence reads: CASSLGPGGWSIWTEAFF. In nucleotides, the CDR3 is TGTGCCAGCAGTTTAGGCCCAGGGGGCTGGAGTATATGGACTGAAGCTTTCTTT.

Points on this clonotype: At one boundary the junction diverges from the germline segment, which might be a read error. The chain uses TRBV5-5 and TRBJ2-7; D unresolved. The CDR3 spans 13 residues. Germline values: CDR1 SGHKS, CDR2 YYEKEE (reference sequence). Written as DNA, the CDR3 is TGTGCCCGCAGCTTCGGTGGGATCGGGGAGCAGTACTTC. Its translation: CARSFGGIGEQYF.

This clonotype was detected once. V usage is TRBV7-2 and J usage is TRBJ2-3; TRBD2 is a possible D gene (6 bases). This CDR3 is 16 amino acids long. The V gene's germline CDR1 is SGHTA and CDR2 FQGNSA. With 3 bases removed from V and 6 bases from J, the gap between germline ends came to 19 bases. The CDR3 loop reads CASSLVGLGSRDTQYF. DNA for the CDR3: TGTGCCAGCAGCTTGGTGGGACTGGGAAGTCGCGATACGCAGTATTTT.

V is TRBV4-1 and J is TRBJ1-2; D not certain. V dropped 3 bases and J dropped 4 bases, with 18 bases sitting between them. CDR3 length: 16 residues. The V gene's germline CDR1 is MGHRA and CDR2 YSYEKL. The CDR3 spells CASSHPIGRSSYGYTF. The CDR3 coding sequence is TGCGCCAGCAGCCACCCCATAGGCAGGTCCTCCTATGGCTACACCTTC.

The chain recombines TRBV12-3 or TRBV12-4 with TRBJ2-2; weak D call: TRBD2 (5 bases). Trimming removed 5 bases from V and 1 base from J, with 8 bases in between. The CDR3 consists of 14 residues. CDR3 in amino acids: CASSRAVNTGELFF. Written as DNA, the CDR3 is TGTGCCAGCAGTAGAGCGGTGAACACCGGGGAGCTGTTTTTT.

This clonotype was detected a few times. V gene TRBV12-3 or TRBV12-4 combines with J gene TRBJ2-3; 7 nucleotides match TRBD2. The CDR3 totals 15 residues. J lost 1 base, V lost 8 bases, and 9 bases had no gene match. As DNA, the CDR3 is TGTGCCAGCTGGGCGGGGGTCAAAGGCACAGATACGCAGTATTTT. The encoded protein is CASWAGVKGTDTQYF.

This clonotype was seen a few times. In DNA, the CDR3 is TGTGCCAGCAGCTCCGGGGCCCTTGGGGGGAGCAATGAGCAGTTCTTC. It specifies CASSSGALGGSNEQFF. V gene TRBV11-2 combines with J gene TRBJ2-1; weak D call: TRBD2 (6 bases). Germline V gene lookup returns CDR1 SGHAT and CDR2 FQNNGV. V lost 4 bases to trimming and J lost 6 bases, with 19 bases between them. The CDR3 runs 16 residues.

The chain has TRBV11-2 and TRBJ2-3; the D gene is possibly TRBD2 (6 bases). This CDR3 is 15 amino acids long. V was shortened by 5 bases and J by 4 bases, with 16 bases between the two germline ends. Germline V gene lookup returns CDR1 SGHAT and CDR2 FQNNGV. The CDR3 DNA reads as TGTGCCAGCAGCCCCCAATTAGCGGCGGCAGATACGCAGTATTTT. Translated: CASSPQLAAADTQYF.